What follows are 27 T cell receptor beta chains derived from one specimen sequenced in a study of blood T cell repertoires in COVID-19. Sequencing used immunoSEQ multiplex PCR; TCRdb keeps in-frame clones, though not all of them. Here the sample spans approximately 60,000 clones, almost 85% being singletons. Sequenced sample: peripheral blood. These TCRs come from a human donor in a cohort sampled during active COVID-19.

The V gene is TRBV5-6, the J gene TRBJ2-7, with D unclear. In germline, CDR1 is SGHDT, CDR2 YYEEEE. The CDR3 covers 13 residues. Deletions cut 0 bases from V and 7 bases from J, with 11 bases between. The CDR3 coding sequence is TGTGCCAGCAGCTTGGGTCGGGTTGTGGAGCAGTACTTC. This codes for CASSLGRVVEQYF.

This clone was seen a single time. The chain combines TRBV19 with TRBJ1-5, with unresolved D. CDR3 size: 14 residues. The V gene lost 6 bases and the J gene lost 3 bases, with 12 bases spanning the gap. Per the germline V gene, CDR1 is LNHDA and CDR2 is SQIVND (reference sequence). DNA of the CDR3: TGTGCCAGTAGGTCCTATTCCCTCAATCAGCCCCAGCATTTT. As protein: CASRSYSLNQPQHF.

J is TRBJ2-7 and V is TRBV7-3; no reliable D call. This CDR3 has 13 amino acids. The V and J ends lost 2 bases and 6 bases respectively, with 11 bases between them. Germline V gene sequence: CDR1 SGHTA, CDR2 FQGTGA. The CDR3 nucleotides read TGTGCCAGCAGCTTAGACCGACTGGCCGAGCAGTACTTC. It is translated as CASSLDRLAEQYF.

The chain couples TRBV18 to TRBJ2-2, with a possible D match to TRBD2 (6 bases). Looked up from germline, CDR1 is KGHSH and CDR2 is LQKENI. The CDR3 consists of 15 residues. The germline V and J ends were trimmed by 0 bases and 6 bases, with 11 bases remaining between them. This CDR3 is CASSPPGGASGELFF. The CDR3 DNA follows: TGTGCCAGCTCACCACCGGGCGGGGCATCCGGGGAGCTGTTTTTT.

The chain recombines TRBV4-2 with TRBJ2-2, with TRBD2 identical over 8 bases. This CDR3 has 16 amino acids. V was clipped by 0 bases and J by 2 bases; unmatched bases: 2. Germline V gene lookup returns CDR1 LGHNA and CDR2 YNFKEQ. The CDR3 nucleotides are TGTGCCAGCAGCCAAGAAACTAGCGGAAACACCGGGGAGCTGTTTTTT. Translating it yields CASSQETSGNTGELFF.

J is TRBJ1-5 and V is TRBV5-8, with 8 bases that match TRBD1. V trimming: 4 bases; J trimming: 0 bases; junction bases outside the gene matches: 9. The CDR3 consists of 17 residues. Germline V lookup: CDR1 SGHTS, CDR2 YDEGEE. CDR3 in DNA: TGTGCCAGCAGCCGGACAGGGTCCTCAGATAGCAATCAGCCCCAGCATTTT. Translation gives CASSRTGSSDSNQPQHF.

The rearrangement uses TRBV7-9 and TRBJ2-1; tentatively, D is TRBD2 (6 bases). V lost 4 bases, J lost 4 bases, and 8 bases lay in between. This CDR3 spans 13 amino acids. Germline V gene lookup returns CDR1 SEHNR and CDR2 FQNEAQ (reference sequence). In nucleotides, the CDR3 is TGTGCCAGCAGCTCCGGGAGTTACAATGAGCAGTTCTTC. It specifies CASSSGSYNEQFF.

The gene calls are TRBV7-9 and TRBJ2-6; D unresolved. The CDR3 contains 15 residues. Trimming pared 2 bases from V and 0 bases from J, leaving 5 bases between. CDR1 is SEHNR and CDR2 is FQNEAQ in the germline V gene (reference sequence). The CDR3 DNA sequence: TGTGCCAGCAGCTTATTGGCCTCTGGGGCCAACGTCCTGACTTTC. Amino acid sequence: CASSLLASGANVLTF.

V is TRBV7-2 and J is TRBJ1-4; D is perhaps TRBD1 (6 bases). Germline V gene sequence: CDR1 SGHTA, CDR2 FQGNSA. The CDR3 runs to 15 residues. V was clipped by 2 bases and J by 8 bases, with 15 bases between them. Written as DNA, the CDR3 is TGTGCCAGCAGCTTAACCGGGACACCGATGGAAAAACTGTTTTTT. Its translation is CASSLTGTPMEKLFF. The complete variable domain, with remaining parts taken from reference TRBV7-2 and TRBJ1-4, reads GAGVSQSPSNKVTEKGKDVELRCDPISGHTALYWYRQSLGQGLEFLIYFQGNSAPDKSGLPSDRFSAERTGGSVSTLTIQRTQQEDSAVYLCASSLTGTPMEKLFFGSGTQLSVL.

The V gene is TRBV3-1 (or the pseudogene TRBV3-2), the J gene TRBJ2-7; 7 bases line up with TRBD1. J was trimmed by 6 bases and V by 2 bases; bases with no gene match: 4. The germline gives CDR1 LGHDT, CDR2 YNNKEL (reference sequence). The CDR3 is 13 amino acids. CDR3 sequence (DNA): TGTGCCAGCAGCCAACCCGACAGGGCCGAGCAGTACTTC. Encoded protein: CASSQPDRAEQYF.

This clone was recorded once. The V call is TRBV2, the J call TRBJ1-6; 9 positions agree with TRBD1. Trimming removed 4 bases from V and 3 bases from J; junction bases left unmatched: 1. The CDR3 runs to 15 residues. Germline assignment: CDR1 SNHLY and CDR2 FYNNEI. CDR3: CASSVGQGYNSPLHF. CDR3 bases: TGTGCCAGCAGTGTGGGACAGGGCTATAATTCACCCCTCCACTTT. Variable domain in full (rest from reference TRBV2 and TRBJ1-6): EPEVTQTPSHQVTQMGQEVILRCVPISNHLYFYWYRQILGQKVEFLVSFYNNEISEKSEIFDDQFSVERPDGSNFTLKIRSTKLEDSAMYFCASSVGQGYNSPLHFGNGTRLTVT.

The rearrangement uses TRBV9 and TRBJ1-2; 7 bases map to TRBD1. Germline CDR1 reads SGDLS; CDR2 reads YYNGEE. The CDR3 runs to 18 residues. V lost 0 bases to trimming and J lost 4 bases; unmatched junction nucleotides: 15. CDR3 region: CASSVAPGYEGATYGYTF. CDR3 nucleotide sequence: TGTGCCAGCAGCGTAGCGCCCGGATACGAGGGGGCGACCTATGGCTACACCTTC.

This clone was recorded a few times. This chain connects TRBV7-9 to TRBJ1-6; 10 bases map to TRBD1. The CDR3 has 16 amino acids. The trim removed 5 bases at V and 10 bases at J, leaving 11 bases unmatched. CDR1 SEHNR and CDR2 FQNEAQ come from the germline V gene (reference sequence). The CDR3 protein is CASSQGPTGGRSPLHF. CDR3 DNA sequence: TGTGCCAGCAGCCAGGGCCCGACAGGGGGCAGATCACCCCTCCACTTT.

This CDR3 reads CASSSGFMNTEAFF. CDR3 DNA sequence: TGTGCCAGCAGTTCAGGGTTTATGAACACTGAAGCTTTCTTT. This chain joins TRBV6-5 and TRBJ1-1, with D possibly matching TRBD1 (5 bases). This CDR3 is 14 amino acids long. CDR1 is MNHEY, CDR2 SVGAGI, per germline. V gave up 4 bases and J gave up 0 bases, with 9 bases separating them.

CDR3 in DNA: TGTGCCAGCAGCTTAGGCGGGACAGTGGTCTACGAGCAGTACTTC. Translation: CASSLGGTVVYEQYF. The V and J genes are TRBV7-2 and TRBJ2-7; D possibly corresponds to TRBD1 (7 bases). The CDR3 covers 15 residues. Germline CDR1 and CDR2: SGHTA and FQGNSA. V lost 1 base, J lost 3 bases, and 13 bases lay in between.

The V call is TRBV28, the J call TRBJ1-3; D is uncertain. The germline V gene has CDR1 MDHEN and CDR2 SYDVKM. CDR3 length: 14 amino acids. The germline V and J ends were trimmed by 3 bases and 2 bases, with 8 bases remaining between them. This CDR3 reads CASSFGGAGNTIYF. Written as DNA, the CDR3 is TGTGCCAGCAGTTTCGGCGGGGCTGGAAACACCATATATTTT.

The chain uses TRBV19 and TRBJ2-3; D may be TRBD1 (6 bases). The CDR3 covers 15 residues. Germline V lookup: CDR1 LNHDA, CDR2 SQIVND (reference sequence). The germline V and J ends were trimmed by 6 bases and 2 bases, with 15 bases remaining between them. CDR3 sequence reads: CASRPGHLNTDTQYF. The CDR3 DNA sequence: TGTGCCAGTAGGCCGGGACACCTTAACACAGATACGCAGTATTTT.

This clone occurred a few times. V is TRBV4-2 and J is TRBJ1-6, with 7 bases fitting TRBD1. Per the germline V gene, CDR1 is LGHNA and CDR2 is YNFKEQ. The CDR3 spans 14 residues. The J segment lost 11 bases and the V segment lost 0 bases, leaving 4 bases of the junction unmatched. The CDR3 nucleotides are TGTGCCAGCAGCCAAGAAGGGGGCCTGGCACCCCTCCACTTT. Amino acids: CASSQEGGLAPLHF.

This clone was seen a single time. The CDR3: CASSIGQTTTDTQYF. The CDR3 DNA is TGTGCCAGTAGTATAGGACAAACCACCACAGATACGCAGTATTTT. This chain links TRBV19 with TRBJ2-3; D gene unclear. CDR1 and CDR2 (germline): LNHDA, SQIVND (reference sequence). The CDR3 covers 15 residues. V was trimmed by 1 base and J by 2 bases, leaving 10 bases between them. The whole variable domain, remainder taken from reference TRBV19 and TRBJ2-3, is DGGITQSPKYLFRKEGQNVTLSCEQNLNHDAMYWYRQDPGQGLRLIYYSQIVNDFQKGDIAEGYSVSREKKESFPLTVTSAQKNPTAFYLCASSIGQTTTDTQYFGPGTRLTVL.

The rearrangement uses TRBV5-5 and TRBJ2-7, with 9 bases matching TRBD1. Germline V gives CDR1 SGHKS, CDR2 YYEKEE (reference sequence). The V gene end was trimmed by 4 bases and the J gene end by 6 bases; junction bases not matched to a gene: 11. This CDR3 has 15 residues. The CDR3 is CASSLTGGQVSEQYF. CDR3 DNA: TGTGCCAGCAGCCTCACAGGGGGCCAAGTATCCGAGCAGTACTTC.

The chain recombines TRBV19 with TRBJ2-3; 10 positions match TRBD2. The V and J ends lost 5 bases and 2 bases, in that order; junction bases with no gene match: 4. The CDR3 runs 15 residues. Germline CDR1 reads LNHDA; CDR2 reads SQIVND (reference sequence). The CDR3 reads CASSSSGGLTDTQYF. The DNA of the CDR3 is TGTGCCAGTAGTTCTAGCGGGGGCCTCACAGATACGCAGTATTTT.

This clone showed up just once. The gene calls are TRBV9 and TRBJ1-2; D call uncertain. Germline V gene data show CDR1 as SGDLS and CDR2 as YYNGEE. The CDR3 spans 14 residues. Between the trimmed V and J ends, which lost 0 bases and 2 bases, there was a span of 8 bases. The CDR3 DNA reads TGTGCCAGCAGCGTAGCGACTGCAAACTATGGCTACACCTTC. It is translated as CASSVATANYGYTF.

This chain connects TRBV6-5 to TRBJ2-5, with D possibly matching TRBD1 (6 bases). The V end lost 7 bases, the J end lost 3 bases, and 12 bases lay between the germline ends. Per germline, CDR1 MNHEY and CDR2 SVGAGI. The CDR3 runs to 13 residues. This CDR3 reads CASIRDTKETQYF. The CDR3 DNA is TGTGCCAGCATACGGGACACCAAAGAGACCCAGTACTTC.

This chain connects TRBV21-1 to TRBJ2-1; TRBD2 is taken as the D call from the table, unchecked against the DNA. TRBV21-1 is listed as a pseudogene. The CDR3 is 21 residues long. This CDR3 is CASSIRTSGGVNSPSYNEQFF. The CDR3 DNA follows: TGTGCCAGCAGCATCCGGACTAGCGGGGGGGTTAATAGCCCCTCCTACAATGAGCAGTTCTTC.

This chain joins TRBV15 and TRBJ1-4; tentatively, D is TRBD1 (6 bases). This CDR3 has 14 amino acids. Germline assignment: CDR1 LNHNV and CDR2 YYDKDF (reference sequence). The V and J ends lost 7 bases and 0 bases respectively, with 9 bases between them. CDR3 coding DNA: TGTGCCACCACCGAGGGGGCAACTAATGAAAAACTGTTTTTT. It codes for CATTEGATNEKLFF.

This clone occurred a few times. This chain uses TRBV12-2 with TRBJ1-5. TRBV12-2 represents a pseudogene. This CDR3 has 17 amino acids. CDR3 loop: CASRLPHARPSNQPQHF. DNA for the CDR3: TGTGCAAGTCGCTTGCCCCACGCGCGGCCTAGCAATCAGCCCCAGCATTTT.

The gene calls are TRBV18 and TRBJ2-5; 12 bases are shared with TRBD2. The trim removed 0 bases at V and 4 bases at J, leaving 3 bases unmatched. In germline, CDR1 is KGHSH, CDR2 LQKENI. The CDR3 is 16 amino acids. The CDR3 protein is CASSPPLAGGGETQYF. The DNA of the CDR3 is TGTGCCAGCTCACCACCACTAGCGGGGGGCGGAGAGACCCAGTACTTC.